What follows is one TCR beta chain and its context. Germline CDR1 DFQATT, CDR2 SNEGSKA (reference sequence). The CDR3 consists of 10 residues. Deletions cut 5 bases from V and 10 bases from J, with 9 bases between. This sample stems from a study of cytomegalovirus exposure and HLA in healthy donors. The PCR used 60 Vbeta and 13 Jbeta primers. Only in-frame clones appear in the TCRdb table, and some are missing; sequencing was by immunoSEQ multiplex PCR. The profile shows 89,000 or so clones, 70% to 80% of them singletons. Specimen: PBMCs. The receptor's source is a man younger than 35 in good health and CMV-seropositive. The chain couples TRBV20-1 to TRBJ1-3; D unclear. The CDR3 loop reads CSASRETIYF. CDR3 bases: TGCAGTGCTTCGAGGGAAACCATATATTTT.